Here is one TCR beta chain with its context. Antigen unknown. The data originate from a study of cytomegalovirus exposure and HLA in healthy donors. Overall study results and limits: The only immune exposure information that was available was CMV serostatus. It was confirmed in vitro that a few of the CMV-associated chains were specific for CMV antigens.

With 60 Vbeta and 13 Jbeta primers, the PCR was carried out. Method: immunoSEQ multiplex PCR; TCRdb's copy keeps in-frame clones and lacks some. The table shows 170,000 or so clones, with roughly four fifths occurring only once. V lost 1 base and J 6 bases, leaving 16 bases between the germline ends. Germline V gives CDR1 MGHRA, CDR2 YSYEKL. The CDR3 has 16 amino acids. This chain links TRBV4-1 with TRBJ1-5, with D possibly matching TRBD1 (5 bases). The source is a girl between 10 and 17 years old in good health and CMV-seropositive. Sequenced material: PBMCs. CDR3 protein: CASSQGGRAFSQPQHF. CDR3 coding DNA: TGCGCCAGCAGCCAAGGTGGCAGGGCGTTCAGTCAGCCCCAGCATTTT.